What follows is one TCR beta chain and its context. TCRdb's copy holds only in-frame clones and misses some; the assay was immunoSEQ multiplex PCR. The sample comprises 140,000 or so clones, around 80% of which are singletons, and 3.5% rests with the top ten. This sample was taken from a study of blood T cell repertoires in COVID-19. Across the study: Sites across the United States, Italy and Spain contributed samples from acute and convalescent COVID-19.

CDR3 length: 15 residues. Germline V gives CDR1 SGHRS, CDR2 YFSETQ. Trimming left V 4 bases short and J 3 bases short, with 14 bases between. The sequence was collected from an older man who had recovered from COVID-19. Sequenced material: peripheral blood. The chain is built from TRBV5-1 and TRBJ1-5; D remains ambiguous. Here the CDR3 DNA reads TGCGCCAGCAGCGCCATGACGGGTCCCAATCAGCCCCAGCATTTT. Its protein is CASSAMTGPNQPQHF.